The rows below give T cell receptor beta chains drawn from one sample of a study of untreated major depressive disorder. TCRdb's table, derived via immunoSEQ multiplex PCR, lists solely in-frame clones and lacks some. The data contain tens of thousands of clones, roughly nine tenths of them singletons. Sequenced: CD4+ T cells from PBMCs. The receptors were sampled from a woman aged 40-49 years in good health. CDR3s include the opening cysteine and the closing phenylalanine or tryptophan. A D gene is named only where the DNA matches it firmly. Rows give clone size only sometimes, using once, few, many, or a class for an expanded clone.

D: NA; J: TRBJ1-2; V: TRBV6-5; size: NA; DNA: TGTGCCAGCAGTTATCTGGGGGGGTATGGCTACACCTTC; CDR3: CASSYLGGYGYTF
D: NA; J: TRBJ1-1; V: TRBV6-1; size: NA; DNA: TGTGCCAGCAGTGAAAGGACACAGAACACTGAAGCTTTCTTT; CDR3: CASSERTQNTEAFF
D: NA; J: TRBJ2-1; V: TRBV6-1; size: NA; DNA: TGTGCCAGCAGTCAAACATCTAGTCTTGAGCAGTTCTTC; CDR3: CASSQTSSLEQFF
D: TRBD1; J: TRBJ1-1; V: TRBV5-1; size: NA; DNA: TGCGCCAGCACGGGGACAGGAGGGGAGAACACTGAAGCTTTCTTT; CDR3: CASTGTGGENTEAFF
D: TRBD1; J: TRBJ1-2; V: TRBV13; size: NA; DNA: TGTGCCAGCAGCTTGACTACCGGGACAGGGAGCACCTATGGCTACACCTTC; CDR3: CASSLTTGTGSTYGYTF
D: NA; J: TRBJ2-2; V: TRBV10-3; size: NA; DNA: TGTGCCATCAGCGCCGGTTATACCGGGGAGCTGTTTTTT; CDR3: CAISAGYTGELFF
D: TRBD2; J: TRBJ2-1; V: TRBV5-1; size: NA; DNA: TGCGCCAGCAGCTTGGGACTAGCGGGTCTTGGGGGCTACAATGAGCAGTTCTTC; CDR3: CASSLGLAGLGGYNEQFF
D: TRBD1; J: TRBJ1-1; V: TRBV7-6; size: medium-sized; DNA: TGTGCCAGCAGCGAGACAGGGTACAAGAACACTGAAGCTTTCTTT; CDR3: CASSETGYKNTEAFF
D: NA; J: TRBJ2-7; V: TRBV27; size: NA; DNA: TGTGCCAGCAGACGGGAGTCCGCCTACGAGCAGTACTTC; CDR3: CASRRESAYEQYF
D: TRBD2; J: TRBJ2-7; V: TRBV29-1; size: NA; DNA: TGCAGCGTTAAGAGGACTAGCATCTCCGAGCAGTACTTC; CDR3: CSVKRTSISEQYF
D: NA; J: TRBJ2-4; V: TRBV4-1; size: NA; DNA: TGCGCCAGCAGCCAAGGCTCGATAGCCAAAAACATTCAGTACTTC; CDR3: CASSQGSIAKNIQYF
D: NA; J: TRBJ2-7; V: TRBV29-1; size: NA; DNA: TGCAGCGTTGGCGTCGGGACCGACTACGAGCAGTACTTC; CDR3: CSVGVGTDYEQYF
D: NA; J: TRBJ2-5; V: TRBV10-3; size: NA; DNA: TGTGCCATCAGTGACGGGGTAGCTTCCCAAGAGACCCAGTACTTC; CDR3: CAISDGVASQETQYF
D: NA; J: TRBJ1-2; V: TRBV5-1; size: NA; DNA: TGCGCCAGCAGCTTGGACAGGAACTCAGACGGCTACACCTTC; CDR3: CASSLDRNSDGYTF
D: NA; J: TRBJ1-3; V: TRBV6-1; size: NA; DNA: TGTGCCAGCAGTGAAGGCTTTTACTCTGGAAACACCATATATTTT; CDR3: CASSEGFYSGNTIYF
D: NA; J: TRBJ2-5; V: TRBV18; size: NA; DNA: TGTGCCAGCTCACCAACCCAGGCCGAAGAGACCCAGTACTTC; CDR3: CASSPTQAEETQYF
D: NA; J: TRBJ2-1; V: TRBV4-2; size: once; DNA: TGTGCCAGCAGCGCGGGGAACGGATCCTACAATGAGCAGTTCTTC; CDR3: CASSAGNGSYNEQFF
D: NA; J: TRBJ1-4; V: TRBV7-2; size: few; DNA: TGTGCCAGCAGCTTGGGGACTTATCTGGTTAATGAAAAACTGTTTTTT; CDR3: CASSLGTYLVNEKLFF
D: NA; J: TRBJ2-5; V: TRBV5-1; size: once; DNA: TGCGCCAGCAGCTTGGCCTCCTGGGAAGAGACCCAGTACTTC; CDR3: CASSLASWEETQYF
D: NA; J: TRBJ1-4; V: TRBV6-5; size: NA; DNA: TGTGCCAGCAGTTACTCTCAACCAGGGTATGAAAAACTGTTTTTT; CDR3: CASSYSQPGYEKLFF
D: NA; J: TRBJ2-1; V: TRBV6-6; size: once; DNA: TGTGCCAGCAGTTACGCGGCGGATAACAATGAGCAGTTCTTC; CDR3: CASSYAADNNEQFF
D: TRBD2; J: TRBJ2-2; V: TRBV5-6; size: NA; DNA: TGTGCCAGCTCCTCCCGGGGGGGGACCGGGGAGCTGTTTTTT; CDR3: CASSSRGGTGELFF
D: NA; J: TRBJ1-2; V: TRBV6-5; size: once; DNA: TGTGCCAGCAGTAAGACAGGTGTCTATGGCTACACCTTC; CDR3: CASSKTGVYGYTF
D: NA; J: TRBJ2-7; V: TRBV2; size: few; DNA: TGTGCCAGCAGTGTCGGCGGTCACAACTACGAGCAGTACTTC; CDR3: CASSVGGHNYEQYF
D: TRBD1; J: TRBJ2-2; V: TRBV18; size: NA; DNA: TGTGCCAGCCGCTACAGGGGGCAGAGCGGGGAGCTGTTTTTT; CDR3: CASRYRGQSGELFF
D: NA; J: TRBJ1-2; V: TRBV19; size: NA; DNA: TGTGCCAGTAACGGACTGAGGATCAACTATGGCTACACCTTC; CDR3: CASNGLRINYGYTF
D: NA; J: TRBJ1-1; V: TRBV15; size: NA; DNA: TGTGCCACCTCGCCCGGGGTACTGAACACTGAAGCTTTCTTT; CDR3: CATSPGVLNTEAFF
D: NA; J: TRBJ2-1; V: TRBV6-5; size: NA; DNA: TGTGCCAGCAGTATAGGGTCGGCGTACAATGAGCAGTTCTTC; CDR3: CASSIGSAYNEQFF
D: NA; J: TRBJ1-2; V: TRBV14; size: NA; DNA: TGTGCCACAGAATACTATGGCTACACCTTC; CDR3: CATEYYGYTF
D: TRBD2; J: TRBJ2-3; V: TRBV5-1; size: few; DNA: TGCGCCAGCAGCTTGTACGGGACTAGCGGGAGGGACACAGATACGCAGTATTTT; CDR3: CASSLYGTSGRDTDTQYF